These 32 T cell receptor beta chains originate from one sample sequenced in a study of cytomegalovirus exposure and HLA in healthy donors. Only in-frame clones appear in the TCRdb table, and some are missing; sequencing was by immunoSEQ multiplex PCR. The sample has hundreds of thousands of clones, over 75% seen once. Sequencing used PBMCs. The receptors derive from a woman younger than 35 in good health and CMV-seropositive.

This clone appeared once. The chain employs TRBV30 and TRBJ1-2; 8 nucleotides agree with TRBD1. Germline lookup yields CDR1 GTSNPN and CDR2 SVGIG (reference sequence). This CDR3 region has 13 residues. With 7 bases clipped from V and 4 bases from J, the junction kept 8 bases outside the gene matches. CDR3 coding DNA: TGTGCCTCAATGCGGGACAGGCCCTATGGCTACACCTTC. It yields the protein CASMRDRPYGYTF.

In nucleotides, the CDR3 is TGTGCCAGTAGTATTATGACTAGCGGTGGTTACGAGCAGTACTTC. The encoded protein is CASSIMTSGGYEQYF. This sequence joins TRBV19 and TRBJ2-7; 9 nucleotides match TRBD2. The germline gives CDR1 LNHDA, CDR2 SQIVND (reference sequence). The J segment lost 4 bases and the V segment lost 3 bases, leaving 7 bases of the junction unmatched. The CDR3 is made up of 15 amino acids.

The CDR3 sequence: CASSSPGDRASYNEQFF. CDR3 in DNA: TGTGCCAGCAGTTCACCCGGGGACAGGGCCTCCTACAATGAGCAGTTCTTC. This rearrangement joins TRBV28 to TRBJ2-1; 9 nucleotides line up with TRBD1. Per germline, CDR1 MDHEN and CDR2 SYDVKM. CDR3 length equals 17 residues. V dropped 4 bases and J dropped 0; count of bases not matched to a gene: 7.

Regarding this clone: Other DNA sequences in this specimen translate into the identical CDR3. The rearrangement joins TRBV7-3 to TRBJ2-1; 9 positions agree with TRBD2. V lost 5 bases and J lost 5; bases outside the gene matches: 4. Germline V gene lookup returns CDR1 SGHTA and CDR2 FQGTGA. CDR3 length equals 14 residues. In DNA form, the CDR3 reads TGTGCCAGCAGCCTTGGACTAGCGAACAATGAGCAGTTCTTC. It is translated as CASSLGLANNEQFF.

The gene calls are TRBV25-1 and TRBJ2-7, with 11 bases that match TRBD2. This CDR3 spans 13 amino acids. In germline, CDR1 is MGHDK, CDR2 SYGVNS. The V and J ends lost 4 bases and 7 bases, in that order; junction bases with no gene match: 3. Written as DNA, the CDR3 is TGTGCCAGCAGTGTTCTAGCGGGAGGTGAGCAGTACTTC. Translating it yields CASSVLAGGEQYF.

The rearrangement joins TRBV10-3 to TRBJ1-2, with 7 nucleotides matching TRBD1. After removal of 11 bases from V and 8 bases from J, the junction contained 11 bases not matched to a gene. Germline CDR1 and CDR2: ENHRY and SYGVKD. The CDR3 runs 12 residues. CDR3 DNA sequence: TGTGCCGTGACAGGGTCTAAGGGAGGCTACACCTTC. This translates into CAVTGSKGGYTF.

The CDR3 spells CSVDGSDRGGVDTQYF. The CDR3 DNA is TGCAGCGTTGATGGCTCGGACAGGGGAGGTGTGGATACGCAGTATTTT. This chain links TRBV29-1 with TRBJ2-3; 9 bases align to TRBD1. Trimming took 3 bases from V and 6 from J; bases not matched to a gene: 13. Germline CDR1 SQVTM, CDR2 ANQGSEA. CDR3 length: 16 residues.

The chain employs TRBV7-6 and TRBJ2-1; 8 nucleotides match TRBD1. After removal of 1 base from V and 8 bases from J, the junction contained 4 bases not matched to a gene. CDR1 and CDR2 from the germline V gene are SGHVS and FNYEAQ. The CDR3 length is 14 residues. The CDR3 DNA sequence: TGTGCCAGCAGCTTAGAAAGGACAGGGTATGAGCAGTTCTTC. Translating it yields CASSLERTGYEQFF.

The J gene is TRBJ1-4, the V gene TRBV15; 8 bases match TRBD1. After removal of 2 bases from V and 2 bases from J, the junction contained 1 base not matched to a gene. The germline V gene encodes CDR1 LNHNV and CDR2 YYDKDF (reference sequence). CDR3 length: 15 amino acids. The CDR3 nucleotides are TGTGCCACCAGCAGACAGGGGGCTACTAATGAAAAACTGTTTTTT. Translated, it gives CATSRQGATNEKLFF.

This chain connects TRBV5-1 to TRBJ1-4; unclear D gene. The CDR3 totals 13 residues. The V gene lost 0 bases and the J gene lost 8 bases, with 8 bases spanning the gap. Germline loops: CDR1 SGHRS, CDR2 YFSETQ. As DNA, the CDR3 is TGCGCCAGCAGCTTGGGTCAGTACGAAAAACTGTTTTTT. Translation: CASSLGQYEKLFF.

This clone appeared once. The rearrangement uses TRBV29-1 and TRBJ2-1, with D possibly matching TRBD2 (6 bases). There are 12 residues in the CDR3. CDR1 is SQVTM and CDR2 is ANQGSEA in the germline V gene. Trimming shortened V by 7 bases and J by 7 bases, and 14 bases separated the two germline ends. The CDR3 spells CSDSLGGNEQFF. The CDR3 nucleotides are TGCAGCGACTCCCTTGGGGGGAATGAGCAGTTCTTC.

V and J are TRBV5-1 and TRBJ2-3; D perhaps matches TRBD2 (6 bases). Germline V CDR1 and CDR2: SGHRS, YFSETQ. With 0 bases removed from V and 2 bases from J, the gap between germline ends came to 10 bases. CDR3 size: 15 residues. DNA of the CDR3: TGCGCCAGCAGCTTGGGACTAGATCTCACAGATACGCAGTATTTT. Residues: CASSLGLDLTDTQYF.

This rearrangement joins TRBV5-6 to TRBJ1-1; D is uncertain. The V gene's germline CDR1 is SGHDT and CDR2 YYEEEE. V was trimmed by 1 base and J by 3 bases, leaving 13 bases between them. CDR3 length: 15 amino acids. CDR3 amino acids: CASSLRWERDTEAFF. As DNA, the CDR3 is TGTGCCAGCAGCTTGAGGTGGGAGCGGGACACTGAAGCTTTCTTT.

The V and J genes are TRBV30 and TRBJ2-1; TRBD1 is a possible D gene (5 bases). The germline V gene encodes CDR1 GTSNPN and CDR2 SVGIG (reference sequence). This CDR3 has 13 residues. The V end was cut by 0 bases, the J end by 10 bases, with 13 bases between. The chain's CDR3 is CAWSVTRAGEQFF. CDR3 nucleotide sequence: TGTGCCTGGAGTGTAACCAGGGCCGGCGAGCAGTTCTTC.

The chain employs TRBV19 and TRBJ2-7, with D hard to call. CDR1 and CDR2 from the germline V gene are LNHDA and SQIVND (reference sequence). With 6 bases removed from V and 7 bases from J, the gap between germline ends came to 10 bases. CDR3 length equals 11 residues. The CDR3 sequence is CASSLGQEQYF. The CDR3 DNA is TGTGCCAGTAGCCTAGGCCAAGAGCAGTACTTC.

This clone was found many times. Within the sample, other DNA sequences also encode this same CDR3. This chain uses TRBV30 with TRBJ1-5; 7 positions agree with TRBD1. The length of the CDR3 is 13 residues. V lost 3 bases to trimming and J lost 7 bases; unmatched junction nucleotides: 6. Germline V lookup: CDR1 GTSNPN, CDR2 SVGIG (reference sequence). As DNA, the CDR3 is TGTGCCTGGAGCGACAGGGAAAACCAGCCCCAGCATTTT. It specifies CAWSDRENQPQHF.

The chain combines TRBV14 with TRBJ2-3, with a possible D match to TRBD2 (6 bases). The germline V gene encodes CDR1 SGHDN and CDR2 FVKESK. CDR3 length: 16 amino acids. V was clipped by 0 bases and J by 6 bases, with 16 bases between them. CDR3 sequence: CASSQEVAPGSDTQYF. DNA for the CDR3: TGTGCCAGCAGCCAAGAAGTAGCGCCCGGGAGCGATACGCAGTATTTT.

V gene TRBV28 combines with J gene TRBJ1-1, with 7 nucleotides matching TRBD1. Germline CDR1 reads MDHEN; CDR2 reads SYDVKM. The CDR3 loop spans 16 amino acids. Losses at the gene ends were 2 bases for V and 3 bases for J; bases not matched to a gene: 9. CDR3 region: CASSLRIYTGDTEAFF. CDR3 nucleotide sequence: TGTGCCAGCAGTTTAAGAATCTATACAGGGGACACTGAAGCTTTCTTT.

The CDR3 DNA reads as TGTGCCAGCAGCCAAATTCTATGGTCCGAGCCCGATAACTATGGCTACACCTTC. This translates into CASSQILWSEPDNYGYTF. The chain employs TRBV16 and TRBJ1-2, with no clear D. The CDR3 consists of 18 residues. Trimming took off 2 bases at V and 1 base at J, with 20 bases between the two ends. Per the germline V gene, CDR1 is KGHSY and CDR2 is FQNENV. The variable domain in full, with the rest retrieved from reference TRBV16 and TRBJ1-2, is GEEVAQTPKHLVRGEGQKAKLYCAPIKGHSYVFWYQQVLKNEFKFLISFQNENVFDETGMPKERFSAKCLPNSPCSLEIQATKLEDSAVYFCASSQILWSEPDNYGYTFGSGTRLTVV.

The rearrangement links TRBV9 to TRBJ1-1; tentative D call: TRBD1 (6 bases). V was clipped by 3 bases and J by 7 bases, with 10 bases between them. CDR1 is SGDLS, CDR2 YYNGEE, per germline. The CDR3 spans 12 residues. Here the CDR3 reads CASSAGTSEAFF. For the CDR3, the DNA is TGTGCCAGCAGCGCCGGGACAAGTGAAGCTTTCTTT.

CDR3 protein: CASSPRVGIQYF. The CDR3 nucleotides are TGCGCCAGCAGCCCCAGGGTGGGGATTCAGTACTTC. The chain recombines TRBV5-1 with TRBJ2-4; weak D call: TRBD1 (5 bases). The CDR3 is 12 residues long. Germline lookup yields CDR1 SGHRS and CDR2 YFSETQ. V was shortened by 4 bases and J by 10 bases, with 12 bases between the two germline ends.

The J gene is TRBJ2-5, the V gene TRBV5-1; 14 positions match TRBD2. The germline gives CDR1 SGHRS, CDR2 YFSETQ. The length of the CDR3 is 16 residues. V was pared by 3 bases and J by 2 bases, with 3 bases of the junction left unmatched. CDR3 region: CASSWGLAGDQETQYF. The CDR3 DNA reads TGCGCCAGCAGCTGGGGACTAGCGGGAGATCAAGAGACCCAGTACTTC.

The CDR3 region is CASSEFETGGEKLFF. CDR3 DNA sequence: TGTGCCAGCAGTGAATTTGAGACAGGGGGGGAAAAACTGTTTTTT. V gene TRBV25-1 combines with J gene TRBJ1-4; 9 bases align to TRBD1. Germline loops: CDR1 MGHDK, CDR2 SYGVNS. This CDR3 has 15 amino acids. The V segment lost 1 base and the J segment 8 bases; nucleotides outside the gene matches: 5.

This clone turned up a few times. The chain links TRBV11-3 to TRBJ1-1, with TRBD1 identical over 9 bases. The CDR3 covers 14 residues. Germline V gives CDR1 SGHNT, CDR2 YENEEA. V lost 6 bases, J lost 1 base, and 3 bases stayed unmatched. The CDR3 here is CASSSGQGNTEAFF. In nucleotides, the CDR3 is TGTGCCAGCAGTTCGGGACAGGGGAACACTGAAGCTTTCTTT.

The chain has TRBV19 and TRBJ1-5, with D possibly matching TRBD1 (5 bases). From germline, CDR1 is LNHDA and CDR2 SQIVND (reference sequence). The CDR3 length is 16 residues. Trimming took 7 bases from V and 7 from J, leaving 23 bases between them. Here the CDR3 DNA reads TGTGCCAGTACTCTCGCGGGGCAGTTGAAAGGGCAGCCCCAGCATTTT. This encodes CASTLAGQLKGQPQHF.

This chain links TRBV5-4 with TRBJ2-5; 14 bases match TRBD2. Per germline, CDR1 SGHNT and CDR2 YYREEE (reference sequence). The CDR3 contains 17 residues. The V gene end was trimmed by 4 bases and the J gene end by 0 bases; junction bases not matched to a gene: 5. This CDR3 reads CASSRLAGGPDQETQYF. The CDR3 DNA reads TGTGCCAGCAGCCGACTAGCGGGAGGGCCCGACCAAGAGACCCAGTACTTC.

This clone was seen only a few times. The chain combines TRBV2 with TRBJ2-1, with TRBD2 matching 8 bases. The germline CDR1 and CDR2 sequences are SNHLY and FYNNEI. The CDR3 runs to 14 residues. The V and J ends lost 9 bases and 6 bases, in that order; junction bases with no gene match: 10. The chain's CDR3 is CASAGREGPNEQFF. CDR3 sequence (DNA): TGTGCCAGTGCTGGTCGGGAGGGCCCCAATGAGCAGTTCTTC.

J is TRBJ1-2 and V is TRBV6-5, with 7 bases aligning to TRBD1. CDR1 MNHEY and CDR2 SVGAGI come from the germline V gene. V lost 2 bases to trimming and J lost 7 bases; unmatched junction nucleotides: 4. The CDR3 has 13 residues. The CDR3 loop reads CASSYQNRGGYTF. The DNA of the CDR3 is TGTGCCAGCAGTTACCAAAACAGGGGTGGCTACACCTTC.

In DNA, the CDR3 is TGTGCCAGCAGGTACCTCGACAGGGAAAATGAAGCTTTCTTT. It encodes CASRYLDRENEAFF. The chain links TRBV28 to TRBJ1-1, with TRBD1 matching over 7 bases. Trimming at V came to 6 bases and at J to 7 bases, leaving 11 bases not matched to a gene. The CDR3 is 14 amino acids. Germline loops: CDR1 MDHEN, CDR2 SYDVKM.

This chain uses TRBV6-1 with TRBJ1-3; D unresolved. With 1 base removed from V and 0 bases from J, the gap between germline ends came to 22 bases. This CDR3 has 20 residues. Germline V gene data show CDR1 as MNHNS and CDR2 as SASEGT. CDR3 loop: CASSEGRPDGVMDSGNTIYF. The CDR3 DNA reads TGTGCCAGCAGTGAAGGGAGACCCGACGGGGTCATGGACTCTGGAAACACCATATATTTT.

This sequence joins TRBV27 and TRBJ2-3; maybe TRBD2 (5 bases). Trimming removed 6 bases from V and 0 bases from J, with 28 bases in between. Germline V CDR1 and CDR2: MNHEY, SMNVEV (reference sequence). The CDR3 length is 20 residues. CDR3 protein: CASSLAVRRPSTSSTDTQYF. In DNA, the CDR3 is TGTGCCAGCAGCTTAGCTGTCCGGCGTCCTAGCACCTCTAGCACAGATACGCAGTATTTT.

The V call is TRBV28, the J call TRBJ2-7; 9 positions match TRBD1. Germline V gene lookup returns CDR1 MDHEN and CDR2 SYDVKM. J gave up 4 bases and V 3 bases, and 4 bases lay outside the gene matches. The CDR3 sequence is 14 residues long. CDR3 region: CASSFGTGNYEQYF. For the CDR3, the DNA is TGTGCCAGCAGTTTTGGGACAGGGAATTACGAGCAGTACTTC.